The sequence of this T cell receptor (beta chain) was determined in a study of T cell responses to AZD1222 COVID-19 vaccine (dated by TCRdb to about 2021). Broadly, across the study: AZD1222 recipients with second doses at about 4 weeks or about 12 weeks were pooled, because spike-specific TCR depth and breadth did not differ between schedules. A total of under 250 trial participants underwent TCR sequencing, of whom roughly 210 had received two doses of AZD1222 and 26 had received two doses of the MenACWY control vaccine. Enrollment into the trials was organized by age into subgroups of 18-55, 56-69 and 70-plus years, and those subgroups contained roughly 160, 29 and 62 TCR-sequenced participants, respectively. Overall study results and their limits: CD4 TCRs associated with the vaccine covered the entire spike protein, and the dominant responses were in regions 160-218 and 743-854. In the small 56-69-year group, the increase in depth fell short of significance, most likely because of low power. Most participants were white British and females outnumbered males, and the authors suggested that clonal diversity may have been underestimated. Conclusions about previously exposed vaccinees are limited, since just five to seven AZD1222 recipients were seropositive for SARS-CoV-2 at baseline. Spike-specific TCR breadth and depth rose significantly after two AZD1222 doses compared with day 0 and with MenACWY recipients. Reportedly, almost half of the unique spike-specific TCRs recognized epitopes lying outside the regions that are mutated in the B.1.351 and B.1.1.7 variants. No day 14 peak-response samples were available, so repertoires were characterized only after the peak T cell response.

The CDR3 regions of human TCRbeta chains were subjected to immunosequencing. Processing in the source paper ran as follows. Repertoire TCRs were checked for matches against a reference library of SARS-CoV-2-specific TCRs that had been generated using the MIRA antigen-specificity platform. Breadth meant the fraction of unique TCRs that were SARS-CoV-2-associated, whereas depth meant the fraction of total T cells that were SARS-CoV-2-associated. Using the MIRA data, each spike-specific TCR was mapped to the spike region that the TCR reacts to and placed in a CD4 or CD8 class. Log10-transformed breadth and depth values were compared by one-way ANOVA with Sidak's multiple comparisons tests. This immuneACCESS table, as held by TCRdb, lists in-frame sequences with V and J called but not all clones. Of the missing ones, under half trace to an unresolved V gene in checked studies; the others have no known cause. The V and J calls and clone size are taken from that table; D and trimming were inferred from the DNA. The sample has about 130,000 clones on record, 65% to 90% of them singletons. The top ten clonotypes cover about a fifth of the sample.

As concerns this clone: No cognate antigen has been identified for it. Base quality data are lacking; no much larger clone is found one base away.

The time point label for this specimen denotes: baseline before first vaccination. Samples from vaccinated people were obtained from the UK trials COV001 and COV002, which included a single-blind randomized controlled phase 2/3 trial of AZD1222 (ChAdOx1 nCoV-19) in healthy adults. Trial participant PBMC samples were collected at day 0 and day 28 after the second dose for TCRbeta chain sequencing. The germline V gene encodes CDR1 SGHTA and CDR2 FQGNSA. The CDR3 runs 13 amino acids, cysteine and phenylalanine included. The only DNA kept is the CDR3, 39 bases in frame from the first base. Trimming at the junction amounts to 1 base on V and 10 bases on J, and the germline ends lie 13 bases apart.

This clonotype originated in an adult in good health. Source: peripheral blood, taken on day 0 of AZD1222 vaccination. The rearrangement joined TRBV7-2 to TRBJ1-1, with a tentative D gene TRBD1 over 5 matching bases. DNA sequence: TGTGCCAGCAGCTTAGATGGCCGGGACGGAGCTTTCTTT. This gives the protein CASSLDGRDGAFF.